This TCR beta chain emerged from a study of Ad26.COV2.S vaccination and SARS-CoV-2 variants. Study summary: Ad26.COV2.S, an intramuscular injection, was given once or twice 56 days apart.

The assay was immunoSEQ multiplex PCR, and TCRdb's table has in-frame clones only and misses some. The top ten clones hold more than 10% of a sample with under 550,000 clones, around 90% of them seen once. Treatment described: roughly 19 received Ad26.COV2.S at low or high dose, single or two shots; roughly five received placebo; per-sample allocation not given. Sampling was performed 63 days after the first vaccine or placebo injection. It was an adult aged 18-55 years in Boston who was the donor. The sequence was obtained from a person between 18 and 65 years old who received the Ad26.COV2.S COVID-19 vaccine or a placebo. The material sequenced was peripheral blood, taken in a trial of Ad26.COV2.S vaccine versus placebo.

The CDR3 DNA reads TGTGCCAGCAGTCGTGCCGGGGAGCTGTTTTTT. Its protein product is CASSRAGELFF. This rearrangement joins TRBV6-5 to TRBJ2-2; no clear D gene. Germline CDR1 reads MNHEY; CDR2 reads SVGAGI. The CDR3 runs 11 residues. V shed 5 bases and J shed 6 bases, with 4 bases lying between them.